This T cell receptor beta chain was sequenced during a study of cytomegalovirus exposure and HLA in healthy donors (dated by TCRdb to about 2017). For context, the study as a whole: According to an earlier analysis of 450 to 650 of the donors, roughly 180 million T cells yielded roughly 100 million unique TCR beta sequences and 276 Gb of sequence data. Every repertoire in the discovery cohort had been generated on one and the same sequencing platform. An early release that covered some 630 HLA-typed donors contained around 300 gigabases of sequencing data and 80 million or so unique TCR sequences. Besides the first cohort of 500 to 700 subjects, a separate validation cohort made up of some 110 different subjects was used. In an earlier analysis of roughly 580 of the donors, high-throughput TCR beta sequencing was used to judge whether each TCR beta V gene segment behaved as functional or pseudogenic. The number of typed donors differed by locus: about 620-640 for A, B, C, DRB1 and DQB1; approximately 540 for DQA1; about 600 for DPA1; and around 450 for DPB1. A later analysis re-analyzed previously published TCR beta repertoires from 660 or so donors and added high-resolution HLA genotyping to study TCR occurrence patterns. The study used immunosequencing to profile the T cell repertoires of some 600 subjects and linked those repertoires to cytomegalovirus serostatus. A later genetic analysis took genome-wide SNP genotypes for 398 of the 666 donors and used that subset as a discovery cohort. Four or five DR-DQ haplotypes were handled as single units for association and clustering because linkage in the cohort was strong. HLA typing included class I and class II loci at four-digit resolution. Donor age, sex, ethnicity and CMV serostatus were compiled alongside the repertoire data. To predict cytomegalovirus infection status, the study combined high-throughput TCR immunosequencing, statistical association of individual TCRs with disease status, and machine learning. The study was designed to test whether signatures of past pathogen exposure could be identified by cataloging public T cell receptors. Among some 400 genotyped donors of the cohort, an average of approximately 240,000 unique TCR beta nucleotide sequences were sequenced per donor, around a sixth of them non-productive. The later analysis used no new phenotypic data to find candidate immune exposures, relying instead on TCR beta sequences and their occurrence across donors. Among the approximately 420 genotyped donors, under 90% belonged to the genetic ancestry cluster associated with self-reported Caucasian donors. Overall study outcomes, separate from this receptor: When HLA alleles, especially DR and DQ, strongly co-occurred, attributing TCR associations to individual alleles was difficult. For the cohort, immune exposure information was limited to CMV serostatus. A total of fewer than 200 TCR beta chains were listed by the study as associated with cytomegalovirus. According to a later analysis, TCR association rates differed among HLA loci, with DRB1 alleles showing the most associated TCRs and HLA-C alleles showing the fewest. Across donors, most TCR sequences were observed very rarely, whereas some public TCRs were present in many individuals. In a later analysis, HLA-associated TCR beta chains showed more clonal expansion and lower generation probabilities than non-associated chains that were equally common. Several of the top co-occurrence clusters appeared to be linked to parvovirus B19, influenza, CMV and Epstein-Barr virus, according to a later analysis. A further reported finding was that TCR beta sequences accurately predicted the HLA-A and HLA-B alleles for most subjects in the first cohort. Linkage disequilibrium might explain the correlated functional status among segregating V segments, but an unknown experimental factor could not be excluded. Presence/absence analyses assumed roughly uniform sequencing depth across donors, an assumption that may not hold. A few of the identified cytomegalovirus-associated TCR beta chains were confirmed in vitro to be specific for cytomegalovirus antigens. HLA typing was unavailable for some donors at each locus, so association tests used only the typed subset. Because counts were too low, some 17 rarely observed V segments, including chromosome 9 orphons, were left out of the earlier analysis of some 600 of the donors. In a later analysis, some 17,000 TCR beta sequences were associated with specific HLA alleles at a false discovery rate of 0.05. The sequencing pipeline was judged likely to have produced a cluster of highly shared sequence variants as a technical artifact. According to the authors, the approach could potentially be generalized to other disease states and immunological phenotypes. Because the 87-base-pair reads could not distinguish some IMGT-functional V segments, including TRBV6-2 and TRBV6-3, those segments were excluded. In an earlier analysis of 500 to 650 of the donors, most TCR beta V segments appeared in productive rearrangements about 87% or about 30% of the time, broadly matching IMGT annotations. A later analysis found that most CMV-associated TCR beta chains appeared HLA-restricted, with HLA associations seemingly driven largely by CMV exposure. In both the original and validation cohorts, the classifier was reported to diagnose cytomegalovirus status with high specificity and sensitivity. In a later genetic analysis, fewer N-insertions in productive TCRs were reported among donors in an Asian-associated ancestry cluster than the roughly 670-donor mean. An association between a missense DCLRE1C variant and V-gene and J-gene trimming of TCR beta chains was found in a later genetic analysis and replicated in an independent cohort. In this cohort, only TCR beta chains were sequenced, and detectable features were limited by the absence of alpha or paired-chain data.

The junction shows trimming of 4 bases on V and 1 base on J, and the gene matches do not reach 8 bases of it. Including the terminal cysteine and phenylalanine, the CDR3 comprises 16 residues. Only the CDR3 DNA is retained, 48 bases long and in frame from the first base. CDR1 and CDR2 were assigned from the germline V gene as KGHSH and LQKENI. The cohort comprised around 690 healthy bone marrow donors. At the time of sampling, every cohort member was nominally healthy, though immune exposures that went unrecorded were likely present. The donor was CMV seronegative and belonged to the group of several hundred seronegative cohort members. A peripheral blood sample was provided by each donor, and peripheral blood mononuclear cells were used for TCR beta sequencing. Genomic DNA extraction from the blood cell samples was performed with the Qiagen DNeasy Blood Extraction Kit. Libraries were constructed by the immunoSEQ multiplex PCR assay. For the multiplex PCR, a mixture combining 60 forward primers for TCR Vbeta segments and 13 reverse primers for TCR Jbeta segments was used. Amplification of the CDR3 region of rearranged TCR beta genes was performed with a multiplex PCR assay on genomic DNA. The Illumina HiSeq System was used to sequence the amplified TCR beta libraries as 87-base-pair reads. The paper's processing steps were these. In a later analysis, tens of millions of unique TCR beta chains were counted across the 690 or so repertoires, and roughly 10 million of these chains were shared by at least two donors. Raw reads were error-corrected and collapsed into unique sequences by a nearest-neighbor algorithm in which closely related sequences were merged to remove PCR and sequencing errors. CDR3 sequences were aligned to IMGT reference sequences to assign V, D and J gene segments. Each retained sequence needed at least a six-nucleotide match to both a V gene segment and a J gene segment. Rearrangements were called productive when the CDR3 lacked stop codons and stayed in frame with V and J; all others were non-productive. CDR3 was defined by IMGT convention, running from the second conserved V-encoded cysteine to the conserved J-encoded phenylalanine. The earlier analysis of 587 of the donors excluded sequences that lacked an unambiguous match to a single V gene segment. In an earlier analysis of about 590 of the donors, a V segment was called functional when productive rearrangements were above 56.7%, and segregating when the standard deviation between donors exceeded 5%. To diagnose cytomegalovirus status from the catalog of TCR beta chain sequences, a statistical classification framework was built. A later analysis assigned V and J genes by comparing TCR nucleotide sequences with IMGT/GENE-DB human TR gene sequences. In a later analysis, CDR3 sequences and most-parsimonious VDJ recombination scenarios were assigned using the TCRdist pipeline. In a later analysis, every TCR beta chain was defined by the combination of its CDR3 amino acid sequence and its V-gene family, and reads without a unique V-gene family were dropped. In a later analysis, 550 to 650 highly shared, low-generation-probability nucleotide sequences were removed to address suspected cross-contamination and a sequencing artifact. A later analysis calculated a clonal expansion index for each public chain from normalized within-repertoire ranks of inferred template counts. A later analysis computed generation probabilities with a VDJ recombination model fitted to out-of-frame rearrangements, and checked the results against IGoR. In a later analysis, TCR-TCR, TCR-HLA and TCR-CMV co-occurrence was scored with hypergeometric tests, and a repertoire-size bias correction was applied to TCR pairs. False discovery rates were estimated in a later analysis by permuting HLA or CMV assignments 20 times. In a later analysis, co-occurring TCRs were grouped using DBSCAN, with TCRdist sequence similarity added in when clustering inside HLA-allele-positive subsets. Repertoires with fewer than 30,000 or more than 120,000 public chains were left out of co-occurrence clustering, as were a few repertoires with anomalous nucleotide sharing. Imported from immuneACCESS, the table was reduced by TCRdb to in-frame sequences with V and J called. These copies leave out some clones; in studies compared against another copy, an unresolved V gene accounts for under half, and the cause of the remainder is not known. That table supplies the V and J calls and clone size; D and trimming were determined from the DNA. The sample profile shows 62,000 or so clones; around 87% of them were found once. The biggest ten clones account for over 1.1% of the sample.

Worth noting for this clone: Its antigen is unknown. Base qualities were left out, and no much larger clone turns up one base away.

Recombination linked TRBV18 to TRBJ1-1; 8 nucleotides in the junction match TRBD1. The receptor was isolated from a man in his late teens or twenties in good health and CMV-seronegative. Specimen: PBMCs. For the CDR3, the sequence is CASSHLQTGANTEAFF. The DNA reads as follows: TGTGCCAGCTCACACCTGCAGACAGGGGCGAACACTGAAGCTTTCTTT.